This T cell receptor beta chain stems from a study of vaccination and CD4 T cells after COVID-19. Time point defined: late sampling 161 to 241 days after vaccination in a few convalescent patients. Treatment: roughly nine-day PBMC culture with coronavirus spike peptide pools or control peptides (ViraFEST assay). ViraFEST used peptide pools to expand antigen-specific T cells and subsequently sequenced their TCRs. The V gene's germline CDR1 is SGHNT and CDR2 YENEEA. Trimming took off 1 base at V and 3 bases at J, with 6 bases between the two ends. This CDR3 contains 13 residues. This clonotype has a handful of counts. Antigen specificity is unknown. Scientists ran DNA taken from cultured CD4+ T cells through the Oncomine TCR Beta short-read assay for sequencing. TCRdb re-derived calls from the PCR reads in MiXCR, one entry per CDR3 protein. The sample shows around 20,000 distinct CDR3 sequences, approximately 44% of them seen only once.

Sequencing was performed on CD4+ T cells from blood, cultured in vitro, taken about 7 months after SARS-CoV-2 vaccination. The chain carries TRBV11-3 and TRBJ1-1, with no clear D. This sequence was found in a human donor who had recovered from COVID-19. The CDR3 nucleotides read TGTGCCAGCAGCTTAGCTCTAGACACTGAAGCTTTCTTT. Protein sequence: CASSLALDTEAFF. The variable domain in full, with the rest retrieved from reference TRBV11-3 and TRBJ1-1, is EAGVVQSPRYKIIEKKQPVAFWCNPISGHNTLYWYLQNLGQGPELLIRYENEEAVDDSQLPKDRFSAERLKGVDSTLKIQPAELGDSAVYLCASSLALDTEAFFGQGTRLTVV.